Shown below are 23 T cell receptor beta chains from a single sample sequenced in a study of T cell changes during pregnancy in multiple sclerosis. Profiled with immunoSEQ multiplex PCR; TCRdb holds only in-frame clones, not every one. The data hold approximately 84,000 clones, with around 94% observed a single time. The sequenced sample was peripheral blood, obtained in the second trimester of pregnancy. These receptors all come from a female donor in good health, enrolled as a control in a pregnancy study.

The genes are TRBV28 and TRBJ2-7, with D perhaps TRBD2 (5 bases). V gave up 6 bases and J gave up 0 bases, with 12 bases separating them. In germline, CDR1 is MDHEN, CDR2 SYDVKM. CDR3 length equals 14 residues. Here the CDR3 reads CASSLAGSSYEQYF. For the CDR3, the DNA is TGTGCCAGCAGCCTCGCTGGGAGCTCCTACGAGCAGTACTTC.

V gene TRBV14 combines with J gene TRBJ2-1, with TRBD1 as a possible D gene (5 bases). V was clipped by 1 base and J by 12 bases, with 16 bases between them. CDR1 and CDR2 (germline): SGHDN, FVKESK. The CDR3 is made up of 14 amino acids. The CDR3, as DNA: TGTGCCAGCAGCCAAGGTCAAGGCAGGGTGGGGCAGTTCTTC. Translating it yields CASSQGQGRVGQFF. Full variable domain (outside the CDR3, taken from reference TRBV14 and TRBJ2-1): EAGVTQFPSHSVIEKGQTVTLRCDPISGHDNLYWYRRVMGKEIKFLLHFVKESKQDESGMPNNRFLAERTGGTYSTLKVQPAELEDSGVYFCASSQGQGRVGQFFGPGTRLTVL.

This clone was seen once. The chain recombines TRBV18 with TRBJ2-4; 7 bases line up with TRBD1. The CDR3 has 14 residues. The V segment lost 4 bases and the J segment 6 bases; nucleotides outside the gene matches: 6. In germline, CDR1 is KGHSH, CDR2 LQKENI. CDR3 bases: TGTGCCAGCTCACTAGGACAGGACCCAAACATTCAGTACTTC. Translated: CASSLGQDPNIQYF.

The chain uses TRBV28 and TRBJ1-2, with 7 nucleotides matching TRBD1. Trimming took 6 bases from V and 4 from J; bases not matched to a gene: 8. The CDR3 is 14 amino acids. In germline, CDR1 is MDHEN, CDR2 SYDVKM. For the CDR3, the DNA is TGTGCCAGCAGGCCGACAGGGAGTCCCTATGGCTACACCTTC. Its protein product is CASRPTGSPYGYTF.

The CDR3 region is CASSSGRDTGELFF. The CDR3 DNA reads TGTGCCAGCAGTAGCGGGAGGGACACCGGGGAGCTGTTTTTT. The chain uses TRBV6-4 and TRBJ2-2; 10 bases are shared with TRBD2. V shed 5 bases, J shed 3 bases, and the junction held 0 bases outside the gene matches. Looked up from germline, CDR1 is MRHNA and CDR2 is SNTAGT. The CDR3 runs 14 residues.

This chain joins TRBV19 and TRBJ1-5, with unresolved D. Germline V gene lookup returns CDR1 LNHDA and CDR2 SQIVND (reference sequence). V was clipped by 4 bases and J by 11 bases, with 15 bases between them. This CDR3 has 13 residues. This chain's CDR3 is CASSSSVGQAQHF. The CDR3 DNA follows: TGTGCCAGTAGTAGCTCCGTTGGCCAAGCCCAGCATTTT.

The chain combines TRBV6-6 with TRBJ2-5; 8 nucleotides align to TRBD2. CDR3 length: 14 amino acids. After removal of 7 bases from V and 0 bases from J, the junction contained 4 bases not matched to a gene. Germline V gene lookup returns CDR1 MNHNY and CDR2 SVGAGI (reference sequence). CDR3 loop: CASTFSGNQETQYF. DNA for the CDR3: TGTGCCAGCACTTTTAGCGGGAACCAAGAGACCCAGTACTTC.

The genes are TRBV7-8 and TRBJ2-1; D is possibly TRBD2 (6 bases). The CDR3 length is 14 residues. V dropped 8 bases and J dropped 2 bases, with 13 bases sitting between them. Germline CDR1 and CDR2: SGHVS and FQNEAQ. The CDR3 loop reads CASGEVSPYNEQFF. The CDR3 DNA follows: TGTGCCAGCGGGGAGGTGAGTCCCTACAATGAGCAGTTCTTC.

V and J are TRBV5-1 and TRBJ2-7; possibly TRBD2 for D (5 bases). V was trimmed by 0 bases and J by 2 bases, leaving 9 bases between them. The CDR3 covers 14 residues. Germline V CDR1 and CDR2: SGHRS, YFSETQ. CDR3 nucleotides: TGCGCCAGCAGCTTGGAGAGCGGACCCTACGAGCAGTACTTC. It codes for CASSLESGPYEQYF.

The chain recombines TRBV4-1 with TRBJ1-1; TRBD1 matches 8 bases. Germline V gene sequence: CDR1 MGHRA, CDR2 YSYEKL. V lost 3 bases and J lost 4; bases outside the gene matches: 10. This CDR3 is 16 amino acids long. CDR3 region: CASSQFVDRDGTEAFF. The DNA of the CDR3 is TGCGCCAGCAGCCAGTTTGTGGACAGGGACGGCACTGAAGCTTTCTTT.

The chain recombines TRBV27 with TRBJ1-1; D gene uncertain. Germline V lookup: CDR1 MNHEY, CDR2 SMNVEV (reference sequence). Trimming took off 2 bases at V and 4 bases at J, with 11 bases between the two ends. The CDR3 is made up of 14 amino acids. The CDR3 reads CASSLDRGGTEAFF. DNA of the CDR3: TGTGCCAGCAGTTTAGACCGGGGTGGCACTGAAGCTTTCTTT.

The rearrangement joins TRBV5-6 to TRBJ2-7; a possible D gene is TRBD1 (5 bases). Germline loops: CDR1 SGHDT, CDR2 YYEEEE. This CDR3 is built from 15 residues. Between the trimmed V and J ends, which lost 4 bases and 6 bases, there was a span of 20 bases. CDR3 residues: CASSLFAGPVGEQYF. CDR3 nucleotides: TGTGCCAGCAGCCTGTTTGCAGGGCCGGTTGGCGAGCAGTACTTC.

The genes are TRBV7-2 and TRBJ1-5; D gene unclear. V lost 4 bases to trimming and J lost 2 bases, with 15 bases between them. This CDR3 has 16 amino acids. Germline assignment: CDR1 SGHTA and CDR2 FQGNSA. CDR3 residues: CASSSQPFSGNQPQHF. The CDR3 DNA is TGTGCCAGCAGCTCCCAACCCTTTTCGGGCAATCAGCCCCAGCATTTT. The full variable domain, in which reference TRBV7-2 and TRBJ1-5 provide the parts outside the CDR3, is GAGVSQSPSNKVTEKGKDVELRCDPISGHTALYWYRQSLGQGLEFLIYFQGNSAPDKSGLPSDRFSAERTGGSVSTLTIQRTQQEDSAVYLCASSSQPFSGNQPQHFGDGTRLSIL.

The V gene is TRBV4-2, the J gene TRBJ1-1; 8 positions match TRBD1. The germline gives CDR1 LGHNA, CDR2 YNFKEQ. This CDR3 has 14 residues. The trim removed 6 bases at V and 1 base at J, leaving 4 bases unmatched. The CDR3: CASSLDRGNTEAFF. The CDR3 DNA is TGTGCCAGCAGTCTCGACAGGGGGAACACTGAAGCTTTCTTT.

The chain employs TRBV28 and TRBJ2-1, with 8 bases matching TRBD2. CDR3 size: 14 residues. The V gene end was trimmed by 4 bases and the J gene end by 8 bases; junction bases not matched to a gene: 7. Looked up from germline, CDR1 is MDHEN and CDR2 is SYDVKM. This chain's CDR3 is CASSSRGGFDEQFF. Written as DNA, the CDR3 is TGTGCCAGCAGTTCTCGGGGGGGCTTCGATGAGCAGTTCTTC.

The DNA of the CDR3 is TGTGCCAGCAGTGAAAGCACGCGTCGCACAGATACGCAGTATTTT. It translates to CASSESTRRTDTQYF. The chain employs TRBV25-1 and TRBJ2-3; D is ambiguous. V lost 2 bases and J 1 base, leaving 10 bases between the germline ends. This CDR3 has 15 amino acids. The germline V gene has CDR1 MGHDK and CDR2 SYGVNS.

This chain uses TRBV28 with TRBJ2-7; the D is unclear. The germline V gene encodes CDR1 MDHEN and CDR2 SYDVKM. Trimming took off 6 bases at V and 6 bases at J, with 12 bases between the two ends. The CDR3 has 12 residues. The CDR3 spells CASSFYRGEQYF. The CDR3 nucleotides are TGTGCCAGCAGCTTCTACCGTGGCGAGCAGTACTTC. Filled out from reference TRBV28 and TRBJ2-7, the complete variable domain reads DVKVTQSSRYLVKRTGEKVFLECVQDMDHENMFWYRQDPGLGLRLIYFSYDVKMKEKGDIPEGYSVSREKKERFSLILESASTNQTSMYLCASSFYRGEQYFGPGTRLTVT.

The V call is TRBV7-8, the J call TRBJ2-1; 9 positions match TRBD1. Germline V CDR1 and CDR2: SGHVS, FQNEAQ. J was trimmed by 6 bases and V by 2 bases; bases with no gene match: 5. This CDR3 has 15 residues. CDR3: CASSLLQGAGNEQFF. Written as DNA, the CDR3 is TGTGCCAGCAGCTTACTACAGGGGGCAGGCAATGAGCAGTTCTTC.

The chain combines TRBV27 with TRBJ2-7; 8 bases map to TRBD1. Germline V gene sequence: CDR1 MNHEY, CDR2 SMNVEV (reference sequence). After removal of 2 bases from V and 3 bases from J, the junction contained 6 bases not matched to a gene. The CDR3 spans 15 residues. The CDR3 is CASSLLAGGFYEQYF. The DNA of the CDR3 is TGTGCCAGCAGTTTACTGGCAGGGGGCTTCTACGAGCAGTACTTC.

This chain connects TRBV28 to TRBJ1-1; no firm D call. The germline V and J ends were trimmed by 5 bases and 0 bases, with 19 bases remaining between them. The CDR3 totals 17 residues. Per the germline V gene, CDR1 is MDHEN and CDR2 is SYDVKM. The CDR3 reads CASSLNVPGVMNTEAFF. The CDR3 region has the DNA TGTGCCAGCAGTCTTAACGTCCCAGGTGTTATGAACACTGAAGCTTTCTTT.

This chain links TRBV5-1 with TRBJ2-3; D is possibly TRBD1 (6 bases). CDR3 length equals 14 residues. The ends were cut back, 4 bases at V and 2 bases at J, with 11 bases in the middle. Per germline, CDR1 SGHRS and CDR2 YFSETQ. The CDR3 spells CASSEGQTTDTQYF. CDR3 coding DNA: TGCGCCAGCAGCGAGGGACAAACCACAGATACGCAGTATTTT.

V is TRBV27 and J is TRBJ1-2; D is unclear. This CDR3 has 14 amino acids. From germline, CDR1 is MNHEY and CDR2 SMNVEV (reference sequence). Trimming stripped 4 bases from V and 4 bases from J, with 13 bases between. Here the CDR3 DNA reads TGTGCCAGCAGTTCCGGCAGGAAATTCTATGGCTACACCTTC. Its translation is CASSSGRKFYGYTF.

This chain uses TRBV18 with TRBJ2-3; D gene uncertain. V was cut by 0 bases and J by 3 bases, with 7 bases left in between. This CDR3 contains 14 residues. Germline values: CDR1 KGHSH, CDR2 LQKENI. CDR3 nucleotides: TGTGCCAGCTCACCACCGGAGAGAACAGATACGCAGTATTTT. Protein: CASSPPERTDTQYF.